The clone carrying this TCR beta chain was recorded a few times. What it binds is not known. Unique-molecular-identifier-tagged TCR beta cDNA libraries were used. MiXCR, applied by TCRdb to the PCR reads, yields one record per CDR3 protein. The sample has 650,000 to 850,000 distinct CDR3 sequences; just over 45% are singletons. The data belong to a study of post-analysis software for immune sequencing data. About the research overall: Some patients lacked subtype; others had relapsing-remitting, secondary progressive or progressive-relapsing disease.

Study-wide results and caveats: When the samples were clustered directly with F measure, those that had been prepared in the same batch showed strong co-clustering. The five TRBV segments detected at higher frequency in patients than in controls included TRBV5-6, TRBV5-1 and TRBV20-1. In multiple sclerosis, normalized Chao1 diversity was significantly below that of controls.

This CDR3 spans 14 amino acids. The germline V gene has CDR1 MGHRA and CDR2 YSYEKL. The trim removed 3 bases at V and 5 bases at J, leaving 5 bases unmatched. Source material: blood. This chain uses TRBV4-1 with TRBJ2-5; 8 nucleotides line up with TRBD2. The clonotype comes from a girl aged 5 to 17 with multiple sclerosis. This CDR3 reads CASSQWTSRETQYF. The CDR3 nucleotides read TGCGCCAGCAGCCAGTGGACTAGCAGGGAGACCCAGTACTTC.